This entry features one T cell receptor beta chain sequence. As yet, its antigen is unknown. Its ends do not fully match the called genes, so a read error is possible. This record comes from a study of T-cell memory formation after mild COVID-19. Overall study results and limits: Contracting clones from day 15 to 85 showed balanced CD4/CD8; later expanders favored CD4+.

A single record per CDR3 protein comes from TCRdb applying MiXCR to the 5' RACE reads. This sample has around 65,000 distinct CDR3 sequences; approximately 9% occur once, and the top ten carry 1% to 1.4%. The sequencing input was PBMCs or a T cell subset sorted from them (not recorded which). This TCR derives from a man aged 18 to 29 who had mild COVID-19 (a few samples of this study predate the infection). Cell type and time point are not known.

CDR3 in DNA: TGTGCCAGCAGTGACCAGACTAGCTATACTTCCTTC. Amino acids: CASSDQTSYTSF. The V gene is TRBV6-6, the J gene TRBJ2-5; 7 bases align to TRBD2. The CDR3 contains 12 residues. The germline V gene encodes CDR1 MNHNY and CDR2 SVGAGI (reference sequence).